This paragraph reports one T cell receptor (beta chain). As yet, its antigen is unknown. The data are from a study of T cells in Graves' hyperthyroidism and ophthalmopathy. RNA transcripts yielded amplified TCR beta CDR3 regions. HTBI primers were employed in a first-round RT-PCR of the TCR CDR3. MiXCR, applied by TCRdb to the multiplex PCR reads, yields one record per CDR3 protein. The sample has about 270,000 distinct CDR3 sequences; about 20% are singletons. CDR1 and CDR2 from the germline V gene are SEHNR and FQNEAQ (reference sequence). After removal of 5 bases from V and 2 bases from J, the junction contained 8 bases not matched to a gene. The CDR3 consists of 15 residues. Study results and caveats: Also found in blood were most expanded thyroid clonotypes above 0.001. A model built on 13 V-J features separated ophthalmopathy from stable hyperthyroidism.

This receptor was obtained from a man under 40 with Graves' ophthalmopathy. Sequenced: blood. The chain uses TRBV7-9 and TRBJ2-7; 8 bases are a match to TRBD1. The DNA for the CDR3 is TGTGCCAGCAGCATCCAACAGGGGGGCCCCTACGAGCAGTACTTC. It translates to CASSIQQGGPYEQYF.